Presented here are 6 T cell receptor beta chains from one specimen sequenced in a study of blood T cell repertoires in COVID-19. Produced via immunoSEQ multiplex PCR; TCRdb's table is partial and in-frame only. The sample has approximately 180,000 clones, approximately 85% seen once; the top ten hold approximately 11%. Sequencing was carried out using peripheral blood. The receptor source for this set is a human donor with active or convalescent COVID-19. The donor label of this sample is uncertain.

CDR3 sequence: CASSYPVGVDRGTDTQYF. The DNA of the CDR3 is TGTGCCAGCAGTTACCCTGTTGGGGTAGACAGGGGGACAGATACGCAGTATTTT. The V call is TRBV6-7, the J call TRBJ2-3; 9 bases agree with TRBD1. TRBV6-7 is given ORF status, its function remaining uncertain. The CDR3 extends over 18 amino acids. V shed 2 bases and J 3 bases; nucleotides not matched to a gene: 12.

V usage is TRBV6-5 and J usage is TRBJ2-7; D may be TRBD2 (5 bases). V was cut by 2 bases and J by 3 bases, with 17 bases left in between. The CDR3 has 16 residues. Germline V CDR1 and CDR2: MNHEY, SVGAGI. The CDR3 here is CASSYTRVPSLYEQYF. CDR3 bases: TGTGCCAGCAGTTACACTAGGGTCCCAAGCCTCTACGAGCAGTACTTC.

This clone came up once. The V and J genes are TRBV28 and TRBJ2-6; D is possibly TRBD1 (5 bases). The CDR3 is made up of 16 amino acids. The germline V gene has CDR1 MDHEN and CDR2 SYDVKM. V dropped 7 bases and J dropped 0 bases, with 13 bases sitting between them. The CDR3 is CASKLTASSGANVLTF. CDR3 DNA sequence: TGTGCCAGCAAACTGACAGCGAGCTCTGGGGCCAACGTCCTGACTTTC.

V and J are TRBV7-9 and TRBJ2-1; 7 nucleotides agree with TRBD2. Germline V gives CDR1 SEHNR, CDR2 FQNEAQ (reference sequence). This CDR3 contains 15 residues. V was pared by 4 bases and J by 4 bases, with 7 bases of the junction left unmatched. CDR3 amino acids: CASSSGGGGYNEQFF. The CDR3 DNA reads TGTGCCAGCAGCTCAGGCGGCGGGGGTTACAATGAGCAGTTCTTC.

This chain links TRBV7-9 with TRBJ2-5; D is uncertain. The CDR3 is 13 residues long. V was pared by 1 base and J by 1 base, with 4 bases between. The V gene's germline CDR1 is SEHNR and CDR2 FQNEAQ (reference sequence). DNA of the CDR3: TGTGCCAGCAGCTTAGGCAGCCAAGAGACCCAGTACTTC. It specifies CASSLGSQETQYF.

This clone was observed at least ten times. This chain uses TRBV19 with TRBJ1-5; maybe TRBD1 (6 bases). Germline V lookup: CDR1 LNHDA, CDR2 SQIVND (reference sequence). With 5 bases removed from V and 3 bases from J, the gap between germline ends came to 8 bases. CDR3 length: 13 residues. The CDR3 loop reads CASSPGHNQPQHF. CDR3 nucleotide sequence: TGTGCCAGTAGTCCGGGACACAATCAGCCCCAGCATTTT.